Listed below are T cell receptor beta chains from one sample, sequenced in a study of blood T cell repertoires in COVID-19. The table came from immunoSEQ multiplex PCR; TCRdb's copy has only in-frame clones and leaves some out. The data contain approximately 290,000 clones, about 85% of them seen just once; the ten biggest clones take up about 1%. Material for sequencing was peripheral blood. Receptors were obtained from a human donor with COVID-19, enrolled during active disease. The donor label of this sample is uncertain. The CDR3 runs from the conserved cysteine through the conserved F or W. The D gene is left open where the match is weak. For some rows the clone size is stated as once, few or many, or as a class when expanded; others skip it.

CDR3 protein: CASSQLSGSGTGELFF
CDR3 DNA: TGCGCCAGCAGCCAACTAAGCGGGAGCGGGACCGGGGAGCTGTTTTTT
D gene: TRBD2
V gene: TRBV4-1
J gene: TRBJ2-2
clone size: NA

CDR3 protein: CASSLFKSSPNEQFF
CDR3 DNA: TGTGCCAGCAGCTTATTTAAGAGTTCTCCCAATGAGCAGTTCTTC
D gene: NA
V gene: TRBV7-2
J gene: TRBJ2-1
clone size: NA

CDR3 protein: CASSLDRVTSNTIYF
CDR3 DNA: TGTGCCAGCAGCCTCGACAGGGTTACGAGCAACACCATATATTTT
D gene: TRBD1
V gene: TRBV5-8
J gene: TRBJ1-3
clone size: once

CDR3 protein: CASKSRGGWKPFF
CDR3 DNA: TGTGCCAGCAAGTCGAGGGGGGGATGGAAACCGTTTTTT
D gene: NA
V gene: TRBV28
J gene: TRBJ1-4
clone size: NA

CDR3 protein: CASSATVNNSPLHF
CDR3 DNA: TGTGCCAGCAGCGCGACAGTTAATAATTCACCCCTCCACTTT
D gene: NA
V gene: TRBV9
J gene: TRBJ1-6
clone size: NA

CDR3 protein: CANSGRQKSSYNSPLHF
CDR3 DNA: TGTGCCAACAGCGGGAGGCAGAAAAGCTCCTATAATTCACCCCTCCACTTT
D gene: NA
V gene: TRBV9
J gene: TRBJ1-6
clone size: NA

CDR3 protein: CAWSESEGQGGDEQYF
CDR3 DNA: TGTGCCTGGAGCGAATCCGAGGGGCAGGGCGGGGACGAGCAGTACTTC
D gene: NA
V gene: TRBV30
J gene: TRBJ2-7
clone size: NA

CDR3 protein: CASSRGQGVSTEAFF
CDR3 DNA: TGTGCCAGTAGTAGGGGGCAGGGTGTTAGCACTGAAGCTTTCTTT
D gene: NA
V gene: TRBV19
J gene: TRBJ1-1
clone size: NA

CDR3 protein: CASSLTGTGGSYNSPLHF
CDR3 DNA: TGCGCCAGCAGCCTAACCGGGACAGGGGGGTCCTATAATTCACCCCTCCACTTT
D gene: TRBD1
V gene: TRBV5-1
J gene: TRBJ1-6
clone size: NA

CDR3 protein: CASSWTSGRHNEQFF
CDR3 DNA: TGCGCCAGCAGCTGGACTAGCGGGAGACACAATGAGCAGTTCTTC
D gene: TRBD2
V gene: TRBV5-1
J gene: TRBJ2-1
clone size: NA

CDR3 protein: CASSPRGGGGLNYGYTF
CDR3 DNA: TGTGCCAGCAGCCCTCGGGGAGGGGGAGGTCTTAACTATGGCTACACCTTC
D gene: NA
V gene: TRBV9
J gene: TRBJ1-2
clone size: few

CDR3 protein: CASSHNEKLFF
CDR3 DNA: TGTGCCAGCAGCCATAATGAAAAACTGTTTTTT
D gene: NA
V gene: TRBV5-4
J gene: TRBJ1-4
clone size: few

CDR3 protein: CARTLVENSLMNTEAFF
CDR3 DNA: TGTGCCAGGACGCTTGTCGAGAACAGCCTAATGAACACTGAAGCTTTCTTT
D gene: NA
V gene: TRBV21-1
J gene: TRBJ1-1
clone size: NA

CDR3 protein: CASSQVAGGGYEQYF
CDR3 DNA: TGTGCCAGCAGCCAAGTTGCGGGAGGGGGCTACGAGCAGTACTTC
D gene: TRBD2
V gene: TRBV3-1/TRBV3-2
J gene: TRBJ2-7
clone size: NA

CDR3 protein: CATSDSAGETQYF
CDR3 DNA: TGTGCCACCAGCGATTCAGCGGGCGAGACCCAGTACTTC
D gene: NA
V gene: TRBV24-1
J gene: TRBJ2-5
clone size: NA

CDR3 protein: CASSLSGLTYNSPLHF
CDR3 DNA: TGTGCCAGCAGCTTGAGCGGGCTCACCTATAATTCACCCCTCCACTTT
D gene: NA
V gene: TRBV5-6
J gene: TRBJ1-6
clone size: NA

CDR3 protein: CASSNRGLSSYEQYF
CDR3 DNA: TGCGCCAGCAGCAACAGGGGTCTGAGCTCCTACGAGCAGTACTTC
D gene: TRBD1
V gene: TRBV5-1
J gene: TRBJ2-7
clone size: NA

CDR3 protein: CASTRRGEQYF
CDR3 DNA: TGTGCCAGCACACGGCGCGGCGAGCAGTACTTC
D gene: NA
V gene: TRBV6-5
J gene: TRBJ2-7
clone size: NA

CDR3 protein: CASSPMSGLPNSEAFF
CDR3 DNA: TGTGCCAGCTCACCAATGAGCGGACTCCCGAACTCTGAAGCTTTCTTT
D gene: NA
V gene: TRBV18
J gene: TRBJ1-1
clone size: NA

CDR3 protein: CASRQGLEQYF
CDR3 DNA: TGTGCCAGCAGACAGGGCCTCGAGCAGTACTTC
D gene: NA
V gene: TRBV28
J gene: TRBJ2-7
clone size: NA

CDR3 protein: CASFDSNSNQPQHF
CDR3 DNA: TGTGCCAGTTTTGACAGCAATAGCAATCAGCCCCAGCATTTT
D gene: NA
V gene: TRBV19
J gene: TRBJ1-5
clone size: NA

CDR3 protein: CASSLGPPNYGYTF
CDR3 DNA: TGTGCCAGCAGCTTAGGGCCACCTAACTATGGCTACACCTTC
D gene: NA
V gene: TRBV7-8
J gene: TRBJ1-2
clone size: NA

CDR3 protein: CASSPVFSGNYNEQFF
CDR3 DNA: TGTGCCAGCAGCCCTGTCTTTAGCGGAAACTACAATGAGCAGTTCTTC
D gene: NA
V gene: TRBV7-2
J gene: TRBJ2-1
clone size: NA

CDR3 protein: CASSQIGLAGGPRPYEQYF
CDR3 DNA: TGTGCCAGCAGCCAGATTGGACTAGCGGGAGGGCCCAGGCCCTACGAGCAGTACTTC
D gene: TRBD2
V gene: TRBV3-1/TRBV3-2
J gene: TRBJ2-7
clone size: NA

CDR3 protein: CASRLAGMSYEQYF
CDR3 DNA: TGTGCCAGCAGACTAGCGGGAATGTCCTACGAGCAGTACTTC
D gene: TRBD2
V gene: TRBV11-2
J gene: TRBJ2-7
clone size: NA

CDR3 protein: CSVEGGSSIPDTQYF
CDR3 DNA: TGCAGCGTTGAGGGGGGGTCATCCATTCCAGATACGCAGTATTTT
D gene: TRBD2
V gene: TRBV29-1
J gene: TRBJ2-3
clone size: NA

CDR3 protein: CASSQDLLAGPFTQYF
CDR3 DNA: TGTGCCAGCAGCCAAGACCTACTAGCGGGCCCGTTTACCCAGTACTTC
D gene: TRBD2
V gene: TRBV3-1/TRBV3-2
J gene: TRBJ2-5
clone size: NA

CDR3 protein: CASSQGLAGAYEQYF
CDR3 DNA: TGTGCCAGCAGCCAGGGACTAGCGGGGGCCTACGAGCAGTACTTC
D gene: TRBD2
V gene: TRBV5-6
J gene: TRBJ2-7
clone size: NA